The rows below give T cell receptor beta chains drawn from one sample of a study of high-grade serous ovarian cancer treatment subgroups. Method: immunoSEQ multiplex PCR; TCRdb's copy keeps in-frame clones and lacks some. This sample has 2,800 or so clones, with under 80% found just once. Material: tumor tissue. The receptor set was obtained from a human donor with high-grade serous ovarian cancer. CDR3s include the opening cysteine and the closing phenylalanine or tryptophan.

CDR3 protein: CASNQARGATDTQYF; V gene: TRBV2; J gene: TRBJ2-3
CDR3 protein: CAISESGAKNIQYF; V gene: TRBV10-3; J gene: TRBJ2-4
CDR3 protein: CAWIGLYEQYF; V gene: TRBV30; J gene: TRBJ2-7
CDR3 protein: CAWSMDSNSPLHF; V gene: TRBV30; J gene: TRBJ1-6
CDR3 protein: CAISLDRSYEQYF; V gene: TRBV10-3; J gene: .
CDR3 protein: CASSFALAGGPSRTDTQYF; V gene: TRBV5-6; J gene: TRBJ2-3
CDR3 protein: CASRGLPTDTQYF; V gene: TRBV19; J gene: TRBJ2-3
CDR3 protein: CASSPLPSGGNTGELFF; V gene: TRBV19; J gene: TRBJ2-2
CDR3 protein: CASSLEPGQSSSGNTIYF; V gene: TRBV7-2; J gene: TRBJ1-3
CDR3 protein: CASSVRDIRKLFF; V gene: TRBV28; J gene: TRBJ1-4
CDR3 protein: CASRSTRGLTGELFF; V gene: TRBV7-2; J gene: TRBJ2-2
CDR3 protein: CASSVQGLEAEQYF; V gene: TRBV5-1; J gene: TRBJ2-7
CDR3 protein: CASSTGGEGYGYTF; V gene: TRBV11-2; J gene: TRBJ1-2
CDR3 protein: CASSLEPATVYEQYF; V gene: TRBV5-6; J gene: .
CDR3 protein: CAEEAEAFF; V gene: TRBV6-6; J gene: TRBJ1-1
CDR3 protein: CASSTIQDTGELFF; V gene: TRBV27; J gene: TRBJ2-2
CDR3 protein: CASSLSRASGSYEQFF; V gene: TRBV11-1; J gene: TRBJ2-1
CDR3 protein: CASRTNTEAFF; V gene: TRBV10-2; J gene: TRBJ1-1
CDR3 protein: CASSLAPPTGSYEQYF; V gene: TRBV4-1; J gene: TRBJ2-7
CDR3 protein: CASSEQGGGNTIYF; V gene: TRBV6-1; J gene: TRBJ1-3
CDR3 protein: CASSFFPGHRGDFTDTQYF; V gene: TRBV5-8; J gene: TRBJ2-3
CDR3 protein: CASSPLRQGEGETQYF; V gene: TRBV18; J gene: TRBJ2-5
CDR3 protein: CASSLYGQGNTEAFF; V gene: TRBV28; J gene: TRBJ1-1
CDR3 protein: CASSLQRSSYEQYF; V gene: TRBV18; J gene: TRBJ2-7
CDR3 protein: CATSREWDLAGQETQYF; V gene: TRBV15; J gene: TRBJ2-5
CDR3 protein: CASSAPSVSRGGITDTQYF; V gene: TRBV9; J gene: TRBJ2-3
CDR3 protein: CASSLTGGNTEAFF; V gene: TRBV7-9; J gene: TRBJ1-1
CDR3 protein: CASSQITGDEQYF; V gene: TRBV4-3; J gene: TRBJ2-7
CDR3 protein: CASSVSTGRDTDTQYF; V gene: TRBV9; J gene: TRBJ2-3
CDR3 protein: CASSPSGRATDTQYF; V gene: TRBV5-1; J gene: TRBJ2-3
CDR3 protein: CASSPWGQGTTDTQYF; V gene: TRBV5-4; J gene: TRBJ2-3
CDR3 protein: CASSEQVGNEKLFF; V gene: TRBV2; J gene: TRBJ1-4
CDR3 protein: CASSLEGQGPEQYF; V gene: TRBV7-6; J gene: TRBJ2-7
CDR3 protein: CASSQDVGTLHTGELFF; V gene: TRBV4-3; J gene: TRBJ2-2
CDR3 protein: CASSITGAYEQYF; V gene: TRBV7-9; J gene: TRBJ2-7
CDR3 protein: CASSDPRDTEAFF; V gene: TRBV6-4; J gene: TRBJ1-1
CDR3 protein: CATSREQPGLTYF; V gene: TRBV15; J gene: TRBJ2-5
CDR3 protein: CASSRGVDTQYF; V gene: TRBV27; J gene: TRBJ2-3
CDR3 protein: CASSYGTGGDQPQHF; V gene: TRBV6-5; J gene: TRBJ1-5
CDR3 protein: CAISGPTSGRSEQFF; V gene: TRBV10-3; J gene: TRBJ2-1
CDR3 protein: CASSKQGKNTEAFF; V gene: TRBV7-6; J gene: TRBJ1-1
CDR3 protein: CASLPQGTGWTEAFF; V gene: TRBV19; J gene: TRBJ1-1
CDR3 protein: CASSSGIINSIGNQPQHF; V gene: TRBV28; J gene: TRBJ1-5
CDR3 protein: CASSLATSGRSGELFF; V gene: TRBV11-2; J gene: TRBJ2-2
CDR3 protein: CASSPSTIAQETQYF; V gene: TRBV27; J gene: TRBJ2-5